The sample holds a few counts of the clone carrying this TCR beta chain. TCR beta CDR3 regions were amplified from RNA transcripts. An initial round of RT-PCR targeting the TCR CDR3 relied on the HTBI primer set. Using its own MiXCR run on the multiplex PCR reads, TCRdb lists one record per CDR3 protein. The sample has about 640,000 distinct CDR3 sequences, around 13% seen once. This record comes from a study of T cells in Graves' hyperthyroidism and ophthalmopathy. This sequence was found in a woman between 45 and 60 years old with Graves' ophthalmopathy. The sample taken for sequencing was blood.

CDR3 DNA sequence: TGTGCCACCAGTGATTTTGGGGGACAGGGGTTCACAGATACGCAGTATTTT. Its translation is CATSDFGGQGFTDTQYF. The chain uses TRBV24-1 and TRBJ2-3; 10 bases map to TRBD1. V dropped 1 base and J dropped 2; count of bases not matched to a gene: 5. Germline values: CDR1 KGHDR, CDR2 SFDVKD. The CDR3 covers 17 residues.